These 24 T cell receptor delta chains originate from one sample sequenced in a study of γδ T cells in repeated Plasmodium falciparum infection. TCRdb reanalysed the multiplex PCR reads via CATT. In the table there are under 50,000 delta-chain clones, around 1.6% of which are singletons. Gammadelta T cells were flow-sorted from PBMC into Vgamma9/Vdelta2+ and Vdelta2-negative populations for bulk analysis. The sample was gamma-delta T cells from blood. These receptor sequences come from a pool of human donors (malaria-infected and uninfected, not separated).

This clone has just a few counts. A far larger clone is just one base off, so this is likely a read error. Other nucleotide sequences in the sample specify the same CDR3. J is TRDJ1 and V is TRDV1; perhaps TRDD3 as D (7 bases). Because TCRdb records no J gene, it was assigned here through a match of the DNA to germline. The CDR3 is 19 amino acids. V was clipped by 9 bases and J by 2 bases, with 31 bases between them. Germline lookup yields CDR1 TSWWSYY and CDR2 QGS. The CDR3 loop reads CALGNCILQIPGDTDKLIF. The CDR3 DNA sequence: TGTGCTCTAGGGAACTGTATCCTACAGATACCGGGGGATACCGATAAACTCATCTTT.

V usage is TRDV1 and J usage is TRDJ1; 10 nucleotides agree with TRDD3. Assignment of the J gene here rests on matching the DNA to germline, because TCRdb gives none. The CDR3 has 22 amino acids. CDR1 TSWWSYY and CDR2 QGS come from the germline V gene. Unmatched junction bases numbered 20, after V lost 0 bases and J lost 1 base. The CDR3 is CALGELHPPAYWGIIRTDKLIF. The CDR3, as DNA: TGTGCTCTTGGGGAACTCCATCCTCCAGCGTACTGGGGGATTATACGCACCGATAAACTCATCTTT.

This clone turned up a few times. TCRdb shows a much larger clone's protein in place of this DNA's translation, and the two differ at residue 10, likely through a read error; the protein shown is translated from the DNA. The chain recombines TRDV1 with TRDJ1; D call uncertain. Per germline, CDR1 TSWWSYY and CDR2 QGS. CDR3 length: 12 amino acids. CDR3 protein: CALGEPAHKHIF. CDR3 DNA sequence: TGTGCTCTTGGGGAACCAGCGCATAAACACATCTTT.

Notes on this clone: The TCRdb record carries a much larger clone's protein, which differs from this DNA's translation at residue 14; a read error is the likely cause, and the protein listed here is the DNA translation. The gene calls are TRDV1 and TRDJ1, with D possibly being TRDD3 (6 bases). No J gene was available from TCRdb, and it was assigned here by a germline match of the DNA. The CDR3 sequence is 22 residues long. The V end lost 2 bases, the J end lost 0 bases, and 31 bases lay between the germline ends. CDR1 TSWWSYY and CDR2 QGS come from the germline V gene. CDR3 nucleotide sequence: TGTGCTCTTGGGGAAACCGGCTTCCCACCGACCAGGGGGACTTCGTACACCGATAAACTCATCTTT. Translating it yields CALGETGFPPTRGTSYTDKLIF.

The sample holds many counts of this clone. This DNA translates differently at residue 14 from the TCRdb protein, which is that of a much larger clone; a read error is likely, and the protein shown is the DNA's own translation. The chain joins TRDV1 to TRDJ1, with D possibly TRDD3 on 7 matching bases. There are 17 residues in the CDR3. CDR1 is TSWWSYY and CDR2 is QGS in the germline V gene. DNA of the CDR3: TGTGCTCTTGGGGTCCTACGTGGGATACTTTACACCGATAGACTCATCTTT. Its translation is CALGVLRGILYTDRLIF.

The sample holds many counts of this clone. The chain carries TRDV1 and TRDJ1, with D tentatively TRDD2 (7 bases). Deletions cut 4 bases from V and 0 bases from J, with 39 bases between. CDR1 TSWWSYY and CDR2 QGS come from the germline V gene. The CDR3 spans 24 residues. CDR3 residues: CALGGPKRVPTGWGIGRDTDKLIF. DNA of the CDR3: TGTGCTCTTGGGGGACCAAAGCGCGTTCCTACTGGGTGGGGAATCGGCCGGGACACCGATAAACTCATCTTT.

This clone was picked up many times. TCRdb attributes to this sequence the protein of a much larger clone, which differs from the DNA translation at residue 5; a read error is likely, and the protein displayed is translated from the DNA. The chain links TRDV2 to TRDJ1; 10 bases line up with TRDD3. TCRdb gives no J gene; it was assigned here by matching the DNA to germline. Trimming took 3 bases from V and 0 from J; bases not matched to a gene: 21. Looked up from germline, CDR1 is GEAIGNYY and CDR2 is EKD. The CDR3 extends over 21 amino acids. CDR3 sequence: CACDAGFFTGGFAEDTDKLIF. The CDR3, as DNA: TGTGCCTGTGACGCCGGCTTCTTTACTGGGGGATTCGCTGAGGACACCGATAAACTCATCTTT.

In its sample, this clone ranks as medium-sized. The chain recombines TRDV1 with TRDJ1; 13 nucleotides agree with TRDD3. This CDR3 is built from 18 residues. J lost 2 bases, V lost 5 bases, and 11 bases had no gene match. CDR1 is TSWWSYY, CDR2 QGS, per germline. DNA of the CDR3: TGTGCTCTTGGGCCCCGACCCGTACTGGGGGATACGACCGATAAACTCATCTTT. Amino acid sequence: CALGPRPVLGDTTDKLIF.

This clone was detected ten times or more. TCRdb attributes to this sequence the protein of a much larger clone, which differs from the DNA translation at residue 4; a read error is likely, and the protein displayed is translated from the DNA. This sequence joins TRDV3 and TRDJ1; possibly TRDD3 for D (5 bases). V was shortened by 1 base and J by 4 bases, with 19 bases between the two germline ends. CDR1 TVYSNPD and CDR2 GDNSRS come from the germline V gene (reference sequence). The CDR3 has 15 amino acids. The chain's CDR3 is CAFTAGVWRSDKLIF. CDR3 DNA sequence: TGTGCCTTTACTGCGGGGGTCTGGAGAAGCGATAAACTCATCTTT.

This clone has just a few counts. The protein that TCRdb holds for this DNA derives from a much larger clone and differs from the translated DNA at residue 7, which likely indicates a read error; the protein shown here is translated from the DNA. The J gene is TRDJ1, the V gene TRDV1; maybe TRDD3 (6 bases). Trimming shortened V by 5 bases and J by 2 bases, and 27 bases separated the two germline ends. CDR3 length equals 19 residues. Per the germline V gene, CDR1 is TSWWSYY and CDR2 is QGS. The CDR3 loop is CALGFREGPWDIKTDKLIF. In DNA form, the CDR3 reads TGTGCTCTTGGGTTCCGTGAGGGTCCCTGGGATATTAAGACCGATAAACTCATCTTT.

At least ten counts were recorded for this clone. TCRdb's listed protein matches a much larger clone and diverges from this DNA's translation at residue 4, likely through a read error; the protein shown comes from the DNA. The chain recombines TRDV1 with TRDJ1; no clear D. Assignment of the J gene here rests on matching the DNA to germline, because TCRdb gives none. The CDR3 length is 18 residues. Per the germline V gene, CDR1 is TSWWSYY and CDR2 is QGS. The CDR3 DNA reads TGTGCTCTTTGGGACGCCCGCCTCCTGACCGTGTACACCGATAAACTCATCTTT. Protein product: CALWDARLLTVYTDKLIF.

This clone was seen at least ten times. This sequence joins TRDV1 and TRDJ1; TRDD3 matches 9 bases. The CDR3 has 23 amino acids. Unmatched junction bases numbered 26, after V lost 3 bases and J lost 0 bases. Germline V CDR1 and CDR2: TSWWSYY, QGS. The chain's CDR3 is CALGDSDLKFRGTGGSDTDKLIF. As DNA, the CDR3 is TGTGCTCTTGGGGACTCCGACCTTAAGTTCCGGGGTACTGGGGGAAGCGACACCGATAAACTCATCTTT.

Turning to this clone: The protein recorded in TCRdb matches a much larger clone and deviates from this DNA's translation at residue 22, suggesting a read error; the protein here is obtained by translating the DNA. This chain connects TRDV1 to TRDJ1; 9 positions agree with TRDD3. TCRdb gives no J gene; it was assigned here by matching the DNA to germline. Germline CDR1 TSWWSYY, CDR2 QGS. The CDR3 contains 25 residues. DNA for the CDR3: TGTGCTCTTGGGGAACTCTATCCTACGTTTTACCCCCCGGGGGATACTCCAAAATACACCGATAGACTCATCTTT. Its protein is CALGELYPTFYPPGDTPKYTDRLIF.

This clone has only a few counts. The likely explanation is a read error, given a far larger clone one base away. This CDR3 is also generated by other DNA sequences in the sample. V is TRDV1 and J is TRDJ1, with 11 bases fitting TRDD3. The junction had 20 bases not matched to a gene; V was cut back by 1 base and J by 7 bases. Germline values: CDR1 TSWWSYY, CDR2 QGS. The CDR3 is 20 residues long. The CDR3 region is CALGERVVYLPYWGIGKLIF. The CDR3 coding sequence is TGTGCTCTTGGGGAACGGGTAGTCTACCTACCGTACTGGGGGATAGGTAAACTCATCTTT.

Turning to this clone: A far larger clone is just one base off, so this is likely a read error. Other DNA sequences in the sample encode the same CDR3. The rearrangement links TRDV1 to TRDJ1; D may be TRDD3 (5 bases). There are 16 residues in the CDR3. Germline loops: CDR1 TSWWSYY, CDR2 QGS. The CDR3 coding sequence is TGCGCTCTTGGGGAACTAAGCACCGGGACGGCCGATAAACTCATCTTT. It translates to CALGELSTGTADKLIF.

Worth noting for this clone: A far larger clone differs by one base, so this is likely a read error. The same CDR3 arises from other DNA sequences in this sample as well. CDR3 nucleotides: TGTGCCTTTAGCGCGCGACTGTGGGGGTACACCGATAAACTCATCTTT. Encoded protein: CAFSARLWGYTDKLIF. V gene TRDV3 combines with J gene TRDJ1; D possibly corresponds to TRDD3 (6 bases). Germline matching of the DNA provided the J gene here, since TCRdb leaves it blank. V was clipped by 0 bases and J by 0 bases, with 17 bases between them. Germline CDR1 is TVYSNPD and CDR2 is GDNSRS (reference sequence). The CDR3 spans 16 residues.

About this clone itself: TCRdb's protein for this DNA is that of a much larger clone and differs from the translation at residue 11, likely a read error; the protein shown is the DNA translation. V usage is TRDV1 and J usage is TRDJ1; no clear D. The germline V gene encodes CDR1 TSWWSYY and CDR2 QGS. This CDR3 has 16 residues. Trimming shortened V by 5 bases and J by 3 bases, and 19 bases separated the two germline ends. DNA of the CDR3: TGTGCTCTTGGGATCGAACAGCCCGCATACCCCGATAAACTCATCTTT. Translating it yields CALGIEQPAYPDKLIF.

Concerning this clone itself: The protein that TCRdb holds for this DNA derives from a much larger clone and differs from the translated DNA at residue 12, which likely indicates a read error; the protein shown here is translated from the DNA. The rearrangement links TRDV1 to TRDJ1; either TRDD2 or TRDD3 may fit D (5 bases each). Germline V CDR1 and CDR2: TSWWSYY, QGS. The CDR3 spans 21 residues. V lost 6 bases, J lost 0 bases, and 32 bases lay in between. As DNA, the CDR3 is TGTGCTCTTGGATTCAGGCCTTCTTTCATTACTGAGGGATTCGACACCGATAAACTCATCTTT. It specifies CALGFRPSFITEGFDTDKLIF.

This clone was counted between two and nine times. A far larger clone is only one base removed, so a read error is likely. The sample carries other DNA sequences with the same CDR3. This chain joins TRDV1 and TRDJ1, with TRDD3 matching over 7 bases. No J segment appears in TCRdb, so it was assigned here by matching the sequence to germline. Looked up from germline, CDR1 is TSWWSYY and CDR2 is QGS. There are 21 residues in the CDR3. The CDR3 loop reads CALGAVPIRRTGAKYTDKLIF. The CDR3 nucleotides are TGTGCTCTCGGGGCAGTACCAATACGACGTACTGGGGCCAAGTACACCGATAAACTCATCTTT.

This clone appeared a few times. The TCRdb record carries a much larger clone's protein, which differs from this DNA's translation at residue 9; a read error is the likely cause, and the protein listed here is the DNA translation. CDR3 in DNA: TGTGCTCTTGGGGAACTAGTCGTTTCTTCGCTGGGGGATTCGGATAAACTCATCTTT. It translates to CALGELVVSSLGDSDKLIF. This sequence joins TRDV1 and TRDJ1, with 9 bases matching TRDD3. Here the J gene came from matching the DNA to germline, since TCRdb omits it. CDR3 length equals 19 residues. CDR1 is TSWWSYY, CDR2 QGS, per germline. The V and J ends lost 0 bases and 5 bases, in that order; junction bases with no gene match: 16.

This clone was detected only a few times. The protein that TCRdb holds for this DNA derives from a much larger clone and differs from the translated DNA at residue 6, which likely indicates a read error; the protein shown here is translated from the DNA. CDR3 protein: CALGEGPPTYTDKLIF. CDR3 bases: TGTGCTCTTGGGGAAGGGCCCCCAACGTACACCGATAAACTCATCTTT. The V call is TRDV1, the J call TRDJ1; D gene uncertain. The J gene was not available in TCRdb and was assigned here by matching the DNA to germline segments. CDR1 is TSWWSYY and CDR2 is QGS in the germline V gene. This CDR3 is built from 16 residues. Trimming shortened V by 2 bases and J by 0 bases, and 13 bases separated the two germline ends.

This clone showed up just a few times. TCRdb has a much larger clone's protein, which differs at residue 10 from the translation of this DNA, likely because of a read error; what is shown is the protein translated from the DNA. The CDR3 reads CALGELSYNALLGDAYTDKLIF. The CDR3 DNA sequence: TGTGCTCTTGGGGAACTAAGCTACAACGCCTTACTGGGGGATGCTTACACCGATAAACTCATCTTT. The V gene is TRDV1, the J gene TRDJ1; 10 nucleotides align to TRDD3. V was pared by 0 bases and J by 0 bases, with 19 bases of the junction left unmatched. The CDR3 is 22 amino acids. Germline V gene lookup returns CDR1 TSWWSYY and CDR2 QGS.

This clone was observed many times. The amino acid sequence in TCRdb belongs to a much larger clone and departs from this DNA's translation at residue 13, likely a sequencing read error; the sequence shown is translated from the DNA. The chain links TRDV3 to TRDJ1; D uncertain. Germline CDR1 is TVYSNPD and CDR2 is GDNSRS (reference sequence). There are 16 residues in the CDR3. The CDR3 reads CAFRHLSWQYTDRLIF. Written as DNA, the CDR3 is TGTGCCTTTAGGCACCTATCCTGGCAGTACACCGATAGACTCATCTTT.

This clone was picked up many times. J is TRDJ1 and V is TRDV2, with D possibly being TRDD3 (6 bases). Here the J gene was assigned by germline matching of the DNA, as TCRdb has none. CDR1 GEAIGNYY and CDR2 EKD come from the germline V gene. This CDR3 is 20 amino acids long. V lost 6 bases and J lost 0, with 31 bases in between. In DNA, the CDR3 is TGTGCCTGTCAAGGTTTATTGGGGGCCCCTCGGGGTGAACACACCGATAAACTCATCTTT. Translating it yields CACQGLLGAPRGEHTDKLIF.